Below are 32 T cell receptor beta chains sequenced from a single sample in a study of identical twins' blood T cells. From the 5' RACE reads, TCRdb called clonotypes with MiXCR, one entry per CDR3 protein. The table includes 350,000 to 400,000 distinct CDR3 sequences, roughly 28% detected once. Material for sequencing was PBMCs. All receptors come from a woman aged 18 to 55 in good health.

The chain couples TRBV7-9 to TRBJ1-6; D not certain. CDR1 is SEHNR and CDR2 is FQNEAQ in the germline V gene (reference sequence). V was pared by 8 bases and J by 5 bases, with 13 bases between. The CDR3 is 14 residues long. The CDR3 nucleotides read TGTGCCAGCTCCTCAGGTTTCGATAATTCACCCCTCCACTTT. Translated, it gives CASSSGFDNSPLHF.

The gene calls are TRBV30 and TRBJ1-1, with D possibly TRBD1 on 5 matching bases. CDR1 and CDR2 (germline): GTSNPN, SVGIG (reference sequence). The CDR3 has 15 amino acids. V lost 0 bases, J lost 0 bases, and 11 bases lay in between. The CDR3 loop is CAWSVGTDMNTEAFF. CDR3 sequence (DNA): TGTGCCTGGAGTGTAGGGACTGACATGAACACTGAAGCTTTCTTT.

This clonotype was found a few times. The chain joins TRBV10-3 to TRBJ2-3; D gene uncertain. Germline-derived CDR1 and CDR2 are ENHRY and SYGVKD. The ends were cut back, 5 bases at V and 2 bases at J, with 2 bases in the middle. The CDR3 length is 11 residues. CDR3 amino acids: CAISSTDTQYF. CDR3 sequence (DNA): TGTGCCATCAGTTCCACAGATACGCAGTATTTT.

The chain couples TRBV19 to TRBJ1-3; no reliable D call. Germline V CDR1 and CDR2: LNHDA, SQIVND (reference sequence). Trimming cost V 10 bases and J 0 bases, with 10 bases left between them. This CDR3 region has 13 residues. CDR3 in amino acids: CATADISGNTIYF. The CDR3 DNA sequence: TGTGCCACTGCCGACATCTCTGGAAACACCATATATTTT.

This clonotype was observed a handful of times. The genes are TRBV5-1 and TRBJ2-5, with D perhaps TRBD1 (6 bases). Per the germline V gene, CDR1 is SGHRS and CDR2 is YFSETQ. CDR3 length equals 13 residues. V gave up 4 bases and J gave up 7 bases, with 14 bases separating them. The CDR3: CASSSGARGTQYF. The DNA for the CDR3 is TGCGCCAGCAGCAGTGGGGCCAGGGGGACCCAGTACTTC.

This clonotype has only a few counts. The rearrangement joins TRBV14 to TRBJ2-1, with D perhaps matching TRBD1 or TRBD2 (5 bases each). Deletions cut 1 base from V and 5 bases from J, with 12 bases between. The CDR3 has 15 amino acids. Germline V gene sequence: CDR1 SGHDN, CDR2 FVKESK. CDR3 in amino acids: CASSQVWGRNNEQFF. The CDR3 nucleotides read TGTGCCAGCAGCCAAGTCTGGGGACGCAACAATGAGCAGTTCTTC.

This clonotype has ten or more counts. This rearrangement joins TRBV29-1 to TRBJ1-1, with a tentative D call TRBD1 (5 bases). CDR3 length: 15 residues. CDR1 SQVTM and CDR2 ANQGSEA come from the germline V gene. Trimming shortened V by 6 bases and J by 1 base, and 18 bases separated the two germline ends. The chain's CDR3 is CSVGPLRLQNTEAFF. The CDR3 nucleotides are TGCAGCGTGGGGCCCCTTAGACTCCAGAACACTGAAGCTTTCTTT.

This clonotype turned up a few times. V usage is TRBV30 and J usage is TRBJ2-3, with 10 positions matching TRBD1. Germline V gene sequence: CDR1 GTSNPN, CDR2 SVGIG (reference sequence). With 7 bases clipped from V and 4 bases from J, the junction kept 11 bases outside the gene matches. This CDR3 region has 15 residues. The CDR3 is CAYAGQGSRADTQYF. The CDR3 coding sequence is TGTGCCTACGCGGGACAGGGGAGTAGGGCAGATACGCAGTATTTT. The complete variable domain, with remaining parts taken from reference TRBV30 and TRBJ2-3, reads SQTIHQWPATLVQPVGSPLSLECTVEGTSNPNLYWYRQAAGRGLQLLFYSVGIGQISSEVPQNLSASRPQDRQFILSSKKLLLSDSGFYLCAYAGQGSRADTQYFGPGTRLTVL.

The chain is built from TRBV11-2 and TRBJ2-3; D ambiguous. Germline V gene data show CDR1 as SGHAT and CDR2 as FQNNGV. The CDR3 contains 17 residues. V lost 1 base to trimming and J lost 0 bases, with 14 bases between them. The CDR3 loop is CASSLGGSPRSTDTQYF. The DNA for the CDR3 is TGTGCCAGCAGCTTAGGAGGTAGCCCCCGAAGCACAGATACGCAGTATTTT.

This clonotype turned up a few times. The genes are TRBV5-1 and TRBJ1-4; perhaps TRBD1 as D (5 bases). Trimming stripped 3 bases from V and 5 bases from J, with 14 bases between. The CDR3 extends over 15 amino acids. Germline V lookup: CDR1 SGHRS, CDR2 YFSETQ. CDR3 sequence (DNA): TGCGCCAGCAGCTATATAGGGACGGTGAATGAAAAACTGTTTTTT. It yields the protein CASSYIGTVNEKLFF.

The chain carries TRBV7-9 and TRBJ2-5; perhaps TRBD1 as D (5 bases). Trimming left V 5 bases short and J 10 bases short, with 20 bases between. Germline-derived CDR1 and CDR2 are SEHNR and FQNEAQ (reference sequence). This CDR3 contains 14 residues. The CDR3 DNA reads TGTGCCAGCAGCGCAGTGGACACCCCAATGAGCCAGTACTTC. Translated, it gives CASSAVDTPMSQYF.

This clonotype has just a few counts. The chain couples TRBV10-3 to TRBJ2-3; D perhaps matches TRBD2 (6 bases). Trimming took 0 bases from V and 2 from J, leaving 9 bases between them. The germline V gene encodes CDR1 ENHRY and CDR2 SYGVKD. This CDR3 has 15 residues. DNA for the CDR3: TGTGCCATCAGTGAGTCCCTAGCGAACACAGATACGCAGTATTTT. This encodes CAISESLANTDTQYF.

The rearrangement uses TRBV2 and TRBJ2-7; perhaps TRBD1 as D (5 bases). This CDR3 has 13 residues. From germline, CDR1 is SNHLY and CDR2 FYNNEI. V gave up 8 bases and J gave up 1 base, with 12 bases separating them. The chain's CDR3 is CASLSDSSYEQYF. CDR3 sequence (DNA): TGTGCCAGCCTCTCTGACAGTTCCTACGAGCAGTACTTC.

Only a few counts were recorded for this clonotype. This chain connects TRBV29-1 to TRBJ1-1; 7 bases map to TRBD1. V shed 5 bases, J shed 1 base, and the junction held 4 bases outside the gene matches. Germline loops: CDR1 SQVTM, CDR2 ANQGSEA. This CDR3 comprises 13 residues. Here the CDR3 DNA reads TGCAGCGTTCACCGGACAGGGAACACTGAAGCTTTCTTT. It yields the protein CSVHRTGNTEAFF.

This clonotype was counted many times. CDR3 region: CSVETSRGRENTIYF. CDR3 DNA sequence: TGCAGCGTTGAAACTTCAAGGGGGCGAGAAAACACCATATATTTT. The rearrangement links TRBV29-1 to TRBJ1-3, with 7 nucleotides matching TRBD1. CDR1 SQVTM and CDR2 ANQGSEA come from the germline V gene. The CDR3 spans 15 residues. The V segment lost 2 bases and the J segment 6 bases; nucleotides outside the gene matches: 10.

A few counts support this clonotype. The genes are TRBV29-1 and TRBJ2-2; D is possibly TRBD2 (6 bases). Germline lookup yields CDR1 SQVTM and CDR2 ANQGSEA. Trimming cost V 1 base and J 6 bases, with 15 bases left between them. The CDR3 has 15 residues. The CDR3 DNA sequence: TGCAGCGTTGAAGCCCCAGTAGGAGGGGCCGGGGAGCTGTTTTTT. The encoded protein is CSVEAPVGGAGELFF.

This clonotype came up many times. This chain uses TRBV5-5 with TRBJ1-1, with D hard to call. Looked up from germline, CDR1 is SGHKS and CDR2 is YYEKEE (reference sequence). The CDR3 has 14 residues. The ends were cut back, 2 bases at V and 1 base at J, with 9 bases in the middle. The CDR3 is CASSLAPTNTEAFF. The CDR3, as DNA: TGTGCCAGCAGCTTAGCGCCGACGAACACTGAAGCTTTCTTT.

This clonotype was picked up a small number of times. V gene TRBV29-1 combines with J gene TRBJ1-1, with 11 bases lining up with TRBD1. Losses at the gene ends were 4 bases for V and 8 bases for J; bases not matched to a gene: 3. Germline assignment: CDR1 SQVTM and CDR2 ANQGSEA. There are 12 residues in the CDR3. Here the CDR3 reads CSVGTGGFEAFF. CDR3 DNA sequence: TGCAGCGTTGGGACAGGGGGCTTCGAAGCTTTCTTT.

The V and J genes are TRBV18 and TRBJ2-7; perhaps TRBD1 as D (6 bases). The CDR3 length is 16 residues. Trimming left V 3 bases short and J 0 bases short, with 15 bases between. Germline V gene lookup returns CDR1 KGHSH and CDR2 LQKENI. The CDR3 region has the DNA TGTGCCAGCTCACCGGACAGCGAGGCGGGCTCCTACGAGCAGTACTTC. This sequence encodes CASSPDSEAGSYEQYF.

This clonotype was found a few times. The CDR3 is CASTLSHARNQPQHF. The CDR3 coding sequence is TGTGCCAGCACTCTGAGTCATGCTCGCAATCAGCCCCAGCATTTT. V gene TRBV6-6 combines with J gene TRBJ1-5; D is uncertain. Germline V lookup: CDR1 MNHNY, CDR2 SVGAGI (reference sequence). The V gene lost 7 bases and the J gene lost 2 bases, with 15 bases spanning the gap. The CDR3 is made up of 15 amino acids.

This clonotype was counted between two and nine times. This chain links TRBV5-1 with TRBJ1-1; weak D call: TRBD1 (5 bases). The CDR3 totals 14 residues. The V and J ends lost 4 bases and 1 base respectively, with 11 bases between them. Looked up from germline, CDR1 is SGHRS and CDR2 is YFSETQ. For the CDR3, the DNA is TGCGCCAGCAGCGTGACAGCAGGGAACACTGAAGCTTTCTTT. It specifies CASSVTAGNTEAFF.

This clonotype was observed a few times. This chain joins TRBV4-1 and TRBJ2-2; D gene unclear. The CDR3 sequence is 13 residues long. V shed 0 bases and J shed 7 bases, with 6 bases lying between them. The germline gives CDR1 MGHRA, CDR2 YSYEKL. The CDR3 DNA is TGCGCCAGCAGCCAAGAGCCAGACGGGGAGCTGTTTTTT. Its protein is CASSQEPDGELFF.

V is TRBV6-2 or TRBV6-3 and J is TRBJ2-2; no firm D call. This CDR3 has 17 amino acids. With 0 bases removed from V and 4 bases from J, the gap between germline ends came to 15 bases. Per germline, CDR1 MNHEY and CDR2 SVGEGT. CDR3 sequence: CASSYSISTLSTGELFF. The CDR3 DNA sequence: TGTGCCAGCAGTTACTCGATTTCCACCTTATCCACCGGGGAGCTGTTTTTT.

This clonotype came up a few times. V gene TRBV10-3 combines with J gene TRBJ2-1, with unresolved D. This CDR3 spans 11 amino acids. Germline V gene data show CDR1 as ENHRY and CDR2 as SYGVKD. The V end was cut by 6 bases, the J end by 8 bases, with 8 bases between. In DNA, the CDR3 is TGTGCCATCAGGGGCCTGGATGAGCAGTTCTTC. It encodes CAIRGLDEQFF.

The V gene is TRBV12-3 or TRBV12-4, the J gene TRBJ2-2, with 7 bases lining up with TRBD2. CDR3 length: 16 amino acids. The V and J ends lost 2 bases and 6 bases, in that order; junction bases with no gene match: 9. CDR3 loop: CASSLWGGSIPGELFF. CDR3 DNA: TGTGCCAGCAGTTTATGGGGCGGGAGTATACCCGGGGAGCTGTTTTTT.

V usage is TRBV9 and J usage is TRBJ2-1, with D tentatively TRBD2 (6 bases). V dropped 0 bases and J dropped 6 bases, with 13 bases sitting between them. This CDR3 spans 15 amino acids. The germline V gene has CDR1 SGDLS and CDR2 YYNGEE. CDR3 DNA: TGTGCCAGCAGCGTAGACAGTGGAGGGGTCAATGAGCAGTTCTTC. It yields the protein CASSVDSGGVNEQFF.

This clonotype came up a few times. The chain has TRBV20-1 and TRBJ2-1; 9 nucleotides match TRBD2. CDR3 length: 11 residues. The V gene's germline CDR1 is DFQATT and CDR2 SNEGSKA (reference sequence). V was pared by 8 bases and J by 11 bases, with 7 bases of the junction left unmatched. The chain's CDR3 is CSLGREGQQFF. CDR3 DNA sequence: TGCAGTTTGGGGCGGGAGGGCCAGCAGTTCTTC.

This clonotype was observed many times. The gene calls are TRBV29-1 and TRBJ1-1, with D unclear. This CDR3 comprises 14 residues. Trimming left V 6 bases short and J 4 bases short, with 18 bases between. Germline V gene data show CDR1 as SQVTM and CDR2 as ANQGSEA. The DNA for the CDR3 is TGCAGCGTAGTATCGATCACTGAGGGCACTGAAGCTTTCTTT. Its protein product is CSVVSITEGTEAFF.

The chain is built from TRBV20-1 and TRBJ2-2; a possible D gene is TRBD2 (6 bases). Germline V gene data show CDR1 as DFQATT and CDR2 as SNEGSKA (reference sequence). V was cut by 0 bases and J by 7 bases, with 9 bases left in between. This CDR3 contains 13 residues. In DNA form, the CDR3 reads TGCAGTGCTAGAGATGGGGGAGGCGGGGAGCTGTTTTTT. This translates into CSARDGGGGELFF.

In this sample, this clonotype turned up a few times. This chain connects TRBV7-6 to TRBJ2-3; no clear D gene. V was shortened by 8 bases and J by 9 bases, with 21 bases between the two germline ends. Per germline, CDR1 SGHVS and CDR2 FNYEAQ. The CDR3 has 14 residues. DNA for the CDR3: TGTGCCAGCCTCCTTAGTGGTCCCAGTTCGACGCAGTATTTT. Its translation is CASLLSGPSSTQYF.

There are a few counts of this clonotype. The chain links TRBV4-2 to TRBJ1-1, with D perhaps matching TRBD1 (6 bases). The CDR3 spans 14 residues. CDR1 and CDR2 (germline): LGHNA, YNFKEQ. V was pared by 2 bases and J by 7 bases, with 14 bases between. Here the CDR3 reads CASSQLGGQFEAFF. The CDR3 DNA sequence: TGTGCCAGCAGCCAATTGGGCGGACAGTTTGAAGCTTTCTTT.

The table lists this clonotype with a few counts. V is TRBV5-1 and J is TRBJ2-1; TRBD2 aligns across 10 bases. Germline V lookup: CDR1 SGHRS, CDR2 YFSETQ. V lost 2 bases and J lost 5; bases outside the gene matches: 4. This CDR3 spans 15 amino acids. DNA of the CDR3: TGCGCCAGCAGCTTAAGCGGGAGGGCCAACAATGAGCAGTTCTTC. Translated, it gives CASSLSGRANNEQFF.